This TCR beta chain was captured by sequencing in a study of shared clonotypes between healthy human individuals. For this clone: This CDR3 is also generated by other DNA sequences in the sample.

J lost 1 base, V lost 4 bases, and 3 bases had no gene match. CDR3 length: 15 amino acids. Per the germline V gene, CDR1 is KGHSH and CDR2 is LQKENI. Investigators spread the genomic DNA of each subset evenly over several immunoSEQ plates. Repertoires were generated with immunoSEQ multiplex PCR, while TCRdb's copy carries only in-frame clones and drops some. The sample records 2 million to 2.5 million clones, over 85% being singletons. Into CD45RA+ naive and CD45RA-negative memory subsets, the CD4+ cells were split. The chain links TRBV18 to TRBJ2-2; TRBD1 matches 7 bases. This TCR was recovered from a man younger than 35 in good health. Some clones in this sample may be carry-over from other donors' samples. The source material was naive CD4+ T cells from PBMCs. Subset indicated: CD45RA+ positively selected. The CDR3 loop is CASSLRDRNTGELFF. Written as DNA, the CDR3 is TGTGCCAGCTCACTCCGGGACAGGAACACCGGGGAGCTGTTTTTT.